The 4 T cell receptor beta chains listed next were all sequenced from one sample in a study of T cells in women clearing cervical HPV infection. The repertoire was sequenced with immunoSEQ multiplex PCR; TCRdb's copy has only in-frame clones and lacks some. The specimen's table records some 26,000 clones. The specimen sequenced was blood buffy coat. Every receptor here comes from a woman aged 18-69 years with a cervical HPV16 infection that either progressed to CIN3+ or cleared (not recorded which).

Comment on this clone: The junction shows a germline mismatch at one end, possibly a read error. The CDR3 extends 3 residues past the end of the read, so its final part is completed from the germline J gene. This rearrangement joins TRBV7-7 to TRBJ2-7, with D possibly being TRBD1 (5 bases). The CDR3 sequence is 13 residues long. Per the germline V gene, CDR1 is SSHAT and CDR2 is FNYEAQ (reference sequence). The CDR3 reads CASSMGQSYEQYF. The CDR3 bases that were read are TGTGCTAGCAGCATGGGGCAGTCCTACGAG.

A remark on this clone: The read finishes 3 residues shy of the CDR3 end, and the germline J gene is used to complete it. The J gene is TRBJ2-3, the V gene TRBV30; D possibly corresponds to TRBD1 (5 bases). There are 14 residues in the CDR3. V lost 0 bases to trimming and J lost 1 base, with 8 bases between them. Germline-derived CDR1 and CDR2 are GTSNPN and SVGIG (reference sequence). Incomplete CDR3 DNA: TGTGCCTGGAGTGTTGGGGCGCGCACAGATACG. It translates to CAWSVGARTDT. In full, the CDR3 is CAWSVGARTDTQYF. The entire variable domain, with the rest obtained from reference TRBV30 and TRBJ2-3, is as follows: SQTIHQWPATLVQPVGSPLSLECTVEGTSNPNLYWYRQAAGRGLQLLFYSVGIGQISSEVPQNLSASRPQDRQFILSSKKLLLSDSGFYLCAWSVGARTDTQYFGPGTRLTVL.

CDR3 loop: CASSLEAHPDTQYF. The sequenced CDR3 bases are TGTGCCAGCAGCTTAGAAGCTCACCCAGATACG. This chain joins TRBV11-2 and TRBJ2-3, with no clear D. The DNA ends 3 residues before the CDR3 does, and the rest of the CDR3 is filled in from the germline J gene. This CDR3 has 14 residues. CDR1 is SGHAT and CDR2 is FQNNGV in the germline V gene. V gave up 0 bases and J gave up 4 bases, with 8 bases separating them.

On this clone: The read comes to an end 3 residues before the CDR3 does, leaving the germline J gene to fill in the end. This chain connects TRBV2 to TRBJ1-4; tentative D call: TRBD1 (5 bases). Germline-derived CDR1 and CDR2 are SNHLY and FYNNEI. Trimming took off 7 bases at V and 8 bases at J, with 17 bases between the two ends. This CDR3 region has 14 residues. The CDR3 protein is CASMVGGAREKLFF. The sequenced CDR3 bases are TGTGCCAGCATGGTTGGAGGGGCAAGGGAAAAA.